One sample yielded the 21 T cell receptor beta chains listed below, sequenced in a study of blood T cell repertoires in COVID-19. The method was immunoSEQ multiplex PCR; TCRdb's version includes in-frame clones alone and lacks a portion of them. The sample gives around 87,000 clones, approximately 90% of which show up once; 8% to 9.5% is in the top ten. The specimen sequenced was peripheral blood. These receptors all stem from a man aged 45-65 years with acute or convalescent COVID-19.

The chain couples TRBV19 to TRBJ2-1, with TRBD2 as a possible D gene (6 bases). The CDR3 totals 15 residues. Germline assignment: CDR1 LNHDA and CDR2 SQIVND (reference sequence). V was cut by 6 bases and J by 0 bases, with 12 bases left in between. As DNA, the CDR3 is TGTGCCAGTAGGACTAGTCTATCCTCCTACAATGAGCAGTTCTTC. This encodes CASRTSLSSYNEQFF.

Written as DNA, the CDR3 is TGTGCCACCAGTGACCAGGGACAGGGGGAAGGATATGGCTACACCTTC. It translates to CATSDQGQGEGYGYTF. This chain connects TRBV24-1 to TRBJ1-2; TRBD1 aligns across 11 bases. Germline V lookup: CDR1 KGHDR, CDR2 SFDVKD. The CDR3 is made up of 16 amino acids. J was trimmed by 5 bases and V by 4 bases; bases with no gene match: 8.

This chain uses TRBV6-1 with TRBJ1-2; TRBD1 is a possible D gene (6 bases). CDR3 size: 14 residues. The V gene's germline CDR1 is MNHNS and CDR2 SASEGT. V was shortened by 1 base and J by 2 bases, with 8 bases between the two germline ends. This CDR3 is CASSEGGTNYGYTF. CDR3 nucleotides: TGTGCCAGCAGTGAAGGGGGGACAAACTATGGCTACACCTTC.

This rearrangement joins TRBV28 to TRBJ2-5; D is possibly TRBD2 (6 bases). Germline V gives CDR1 MDHEN, CDR2 SYDVKM. The V gene lost 6 bases and the J gene lost 1 base, with 15 bases spanning the gap. This CDR3 contains 15 residues. The CDR3 protein is CASSSPGETQETQYF. The CDR3 region has the DNA TGTGCCAGCAGCTCCCCGGGGGAGACCCAAGAGACCCAGTACTTC.

The rearrangement joins TRBV7-8 to TRBJ1-4, with a tentative D call TRBD1 (5 bases). The length of the CDR3 is 17 residues. Germline-derived CDR1 and CDR2 are SGHVS and FQNEAQ. Trimming stripped 4 bases from V and 8 bases from J, with 23 bases between. CDR3 nucleotide sequence: TGTGCCAGCAGCTCCCCTCCCGGGACCCCAGCGGGGGAAAAACTGTTTTTT. This encodes CASSSPPGTPAGEKLFF.

V gene TRBV28 combines with J gene TRBJ1-4; D is ambiguous. Germline V gene sequence: CDR1 MDHEN, CDR2 SYDVKM. The V and J ends lost 2 bases and 0 bases respectively, with 13 bases between them. CDR3 size: 17 residues. The CDR3 reads CASSLEGGFTTNEKLFF. The DNA for the CDR3 is TGTGCCAGCAGTTTAGAGGGCGGGTTTACAACTAATGAAAAACTGTTTTTT.

The chain joins TRBV7-9 to TRBJ1-2; D remains ambiguous. The CDR3 totals 12 residues. Per the germline V gene, CDR1 is SEHNR and CDR2 is FQNEAQ (reference sequence). V lost 7 bases, J lost 4 bases, and 10 bases lay in between. CDR3 sequence (DNA): TGTGCCAGCACCGAGAGAGGCTATGGCTACACCTTC. Protein product: CASTERGYGYTF. The full variable domain, completed using reference TRBV7-9 and TRBJ1-2, is DTGVSQNPRHKITKRGQNVTFRCDPISEHNRLYWYRQTLGQGPEFLTYFQNEAQLEKSRLLSDRFSAERPKGSFSTLEIQRTEQGDSAMYLCASTERGYGYTFGSGTRLTVV.

This rearrangement joins TRBV7-8 to TRBJ2-5; 9 nucleotides agree with TRBD2. Germline values: CDR1 SGHVS, CDR2 FQNEAQ. Trimming at V came to 5 bases and at J to 4 bases, leaving 5 bases not matched to a gene. This CDR3 spans 14 amino acids. CDR3 in amino acids: CASSPSAGGETQYF. CDR3 coding DNA: TGTGCCAGCAGCCCATCAGCGGGGGGAGAGACCCAGTACTTC.

This clone was seen a few times. The V and J genes are TRBV10-2 and TRBJ1-6; D might be TRBD1 (6 bases). The germline CDR1 and CDR2 sequences are WSHSY and SAAADI. The CDR3 is 15 residues long. Trimming removed 1 base from V and 7 bases from J, with 11 bases in between. As DNA, the CDR3 is TGCGCCAGCAGTGAGTTGGGGGCCGACAATTCACCCCTCCACTTT. Its protein product is CASSELGADNSPLHF.

This clone was picked up a small number of times. The chain carries TRBV27 and TRBJ2-2, with D possibly TRBD2 on 6 matching bases. The V gene's germline CDR1 is MNHEY and CDR2 SMNVEV (reference sequence). There are 14 residues in the CDR3. Between the trimmed V and J ends, which lost 3 bases and 4 bases, there was a span of 9 bases. CDR3 bases: TGTGCCAGCAGTTTTATGGGGGGCACCGGGGAGCTGTTTTTT. It codes for CASSFMGGTGELFF.

The V call is TRBV12-3 or TRBV12-4, the J call TRBJ2-7, with D possibly matching TRBD1 (5 bases). V shed 4 bases and J shed 3 bases, with 10 bases lying between them. There are 13 residues in the CDR3. CDR3 amino acids: CASSYRPLYEQYF. DNA for the CDR3: TGTGCCAGCAGTTACAGGCCCCTCTACGAGCAGTACTTC.

The V and J genes are TRBV5-4 and TRBJ1-1; the D gene is possibly TRBD1 (6 bases). The CDR3 spans 15 residues. Looked up from germline, CDR1 is SGHNT and CDR2 is YYREEE (reference sequence). V dropped 4 bases and J dropped 0 bases, with 13 bases sitting between them. This chain's CDR3 is CASSPLGQLNTEAFF. The CDR3 nucleotides read TGTGCCAGCAGCCCGCTTGGACAGTTGAACACTGAAGCTTTCTTT.

This clone was observed a single time. This chain links TRBV7-2 with TRBJ1-3; perhaps TRBD1 as D (5 bases). V lost 5 bases to trimming and J lost 1 base, with 12 bases between them. Germline V gene data show CDR1 as SGHTA and CDR2 as FQGNSA. This CDR3 spans 15 amino acids. The CDR3 loop reads CASSPSRTSGNTIYF. CDR3 DNA sequence: TGTGCCAGCAGCCCCTCCCGGACATCTGGAAACACCATATATTTT.

V and J are TRBV6-5 and TRBJ1-1, with TRBD1 as a possible D gene (6 bases). V lost 6 bases and J lost 1, with 9 bases in between. Germline CDR1 is MNHEY and CDR2 is SVGAGI. The CDR3 is 13 residues long. The CDR3 DNA sequence: TGTGCCAGCAGCTTACAGGGGAACACTGAAGCTTTCTTT. It encodes CASSLQGNTEAFF.

Only one count was recorded for this clone. This chain connects TRBV6-2 or TRBV6-3 to TRBJ2-5; no definite D call. The CDR3 is made up of 13 amino acids. CDR1 is MNHEY and CDR2 is SVGEGT in the germline V gene. The germline V and J ends were trimmed by 2 bases and 3 bases, with 7 bases remaining between them. CDR3 in DNA: TGTGCCAGCAGTTACGTCCCTAAAGAGACCCAGTACTTC. Residues: CASSYVPKETQYF.

The J gene is TRBJ1-5, the V gene TRBV27; D possibly corresponds to TRBD1 (6 bases). Per germline, CDR1 MNHEY and CDR2 SMNVEV (reference sequence). V dropped 7 bases and J dropped 7 bases, with 17 bases sitting between them. The length of the CDR3 is 14 residues. CDR3 in amino acids: CASNLTGSWQPQHF. The CDR3 DNA sequence: TGTGCCAGCAATCTTACAGGGTCGTGGCAGCCCCAGCATTTT.

The V call is TRBV18, the J call TRBJ2-5; D possibly corresponds to TRBD2 (6 bases). The CDR3 has 12 amino acids. Germline assignment: CDR1 KGHSH and CDR2 LQKENI. Trimming cost V 5 bases and J 5 bases, with 9 bases left between them. The CDR3: CASSAGPETQYF. The CDR3 DNA sequence: TGTGCCAGCTCAGCGGGGCCGGAGACCCAGTACTTC. Full variable domain (remainder filled in from reference TRBV18 and TRBJ2-5): NAGVMQNPRHLVRRRGQEARLRCSPMKGHSHVYWYRQLPEEGLKFMVYLQKENIIDESGMPKERFSAEFPKEGPSILRIQQVVRGDSAAYFCASSAGPETQYFGPGTRLLVL.

The CDR3 region is CASSVGLAGDPSTDTQYF. The CDR3 DNA reads TGTGCCAGCAGCGTCGGACTAGCGGGGGATCCTAGCACAGATACGCAGTATTTT. V gene TRBV9 combines with J gene TRBJ2-3; 13 positions agree with TRBD2. The CDR3 runs to 18 residues. Trimming took 2 bases from V and 0 from J; bases not matched to a gene: 6. Germline V gene lookup returns CDR1 SGDLS and CDR2 YYNGEE.

The chain combines TRBV14 with TRBJ1-1; 8 nucleotides line up with TRBD1. The germline CDR1 and CDR2 sequences are SGHDN and FVKESK. The trim removed 5 bases at V and 8 bases at J, leaving 7 bases unmatched. The CDR3 is 13 amino acids. Here the CDR3 reads CASSTRTGSEAFF. For the CDR3, the DNA is TGTGCCAGCAGCACCCGGACAGGGTCCGAAGCTTTCTTT.

V gene TRBV6-1 combines with J gene TRBJ1-4; D unclear. The germline V gene has CDR1 MNHNS and CDR2 SASEGT. CDR3 size: 16 residues. Trimming stripped 3 bases from V and 4 bases from J, with 15 bases between. The CDR3 DNA follows: TGTGCCAGCAGTGAGAGGAGTCACAACATTAATGAAAAACTGTTTTTT. Encoded protein: CASSERSHNINEKLFF.

This chain links TRBV4-1 with TRBJ1-5, with 7 bases aligning to TRBD1. V shed 3 bases, J shed 9 bases, and the junction held 14 bases outside the gene matches. The germline CDR1 and CDR2 sequences are MGHRA and YSYEKL. The CDR3 covers 16 residues. The CDR3 sequence: CASSQGLGTVRLPQHF. DNA of the CDR3: TGCGCCAGCAGCCAGGGCCTCGGGACAGTACGATTGCCCCAGCATTTT.